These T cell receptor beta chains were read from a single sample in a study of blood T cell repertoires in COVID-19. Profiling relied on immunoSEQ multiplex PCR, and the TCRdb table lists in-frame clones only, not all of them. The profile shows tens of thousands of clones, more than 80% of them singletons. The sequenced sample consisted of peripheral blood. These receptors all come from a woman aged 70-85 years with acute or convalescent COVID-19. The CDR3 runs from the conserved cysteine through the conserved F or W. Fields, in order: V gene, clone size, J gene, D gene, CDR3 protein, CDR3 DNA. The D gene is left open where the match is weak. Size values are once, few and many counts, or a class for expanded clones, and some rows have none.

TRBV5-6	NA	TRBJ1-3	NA	CASTWGDFGNTIYF	TGTGCCAGCACCTGGGGGGATTTTGGAAACACCATATATTTT
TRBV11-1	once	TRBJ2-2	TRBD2	CASSSPSGRNTGELFF	TGTGCCAGCAGCTCCCCTAGCGGGCGTAACACCGGGGAGCTGTTTTTT
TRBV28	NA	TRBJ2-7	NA	CASSSYSPLGHNYEQYF	TGTGCCAGCAGTTCCTACTCGCCACTGGGACACAACTACGAGCAGTACTTC
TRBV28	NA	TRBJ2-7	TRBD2	CATTGGVFAEQYF	TGTGCCACCACGGGGGGGGTCTTCGCCGAGCAGTACTTC
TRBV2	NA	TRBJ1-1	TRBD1	CASRREQGSTEAFF	TGTGCCAGCAGGCGGGAACAGGGGTCCACTGAAGCTTTCTTT
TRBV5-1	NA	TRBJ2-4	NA	CASSRDLGGIQYF	TGCGCCAGCAGTCGGGACCTGGGGGGCATTCAGTACTTC
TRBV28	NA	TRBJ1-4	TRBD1	CASSSLAAGTGDEKLFF	TGTGCCAGCAGTTCTCTCGCTGCCGGGACAGGGGATGAAAAACTGTTTTTT
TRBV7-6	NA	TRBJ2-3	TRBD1	CASSSTQGALAADTQYF	TGTGCCAGCAGCTCAACACAGGGGGCCCTCGCCGCAGATACGCAGTATTTT
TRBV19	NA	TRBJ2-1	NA	CASSIGSYNEQFF	TGTGCCAGTAGTATTGGCAGCTACAATGAGCAGTTCTTC
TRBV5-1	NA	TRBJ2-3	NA	CASSLAPVGTDTQYF	TGCGCCAGCAGCTTGGCCCCAGTCGGCACAGATACGCAGTATTTT
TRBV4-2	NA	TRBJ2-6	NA	CASSHGLSGANVLTF	TGTGCCAGCAGCCATGGCCTCTCTGGGGCCAACGTCCTGACTTTC
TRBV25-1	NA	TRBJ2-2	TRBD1	CASSPQGTGELFF	TGTGCCAGCAGTCCACAGGGGACCGGGGAGCTGTTTTTT
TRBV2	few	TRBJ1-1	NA	CARAAGMNTEAFF	TGTGCCAGAGCAGCCGGGATGAACACTGAAGCTTTCTTT
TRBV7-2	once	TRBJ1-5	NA	CASSFDGGQPQHF	TGTGCCAGCAGCTTTGATGGGGGGCAGCCCCAGCATTTT
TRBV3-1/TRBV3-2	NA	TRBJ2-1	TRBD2	CASSHALAGGYNEQFF	TGTGCCAGCAGCCACGCACTAGCGGGAGGTTACAATGAGCAGTTCTTC
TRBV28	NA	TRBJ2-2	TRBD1	CASSKHRGPVTGELFF	TGTGCCAGCAGTAAACACAGGGGGCCTGTCACCGGGGAGCTGTTTTTT
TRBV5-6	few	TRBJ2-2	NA	CASSSLRGTGELFF	TGTGCCAGCAGCTCCCTCAGGGGAACCGGGGAGCTGTTTTTT
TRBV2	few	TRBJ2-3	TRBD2	CASSDPSGSTDTQYF	TGTGCCAGCAGTGATCCTAGCGGGAGTACAGATACGCAGTATTTT
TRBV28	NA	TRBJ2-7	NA	CASSLTALLEQYF	TGTGCCAGCAGTCTAACAGCCCTTCTGGAGCAGTACTTC
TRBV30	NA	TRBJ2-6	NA	CAWWATGANVLTF	TGTGCCTGGTGGGCGACTGGGGCCAACGTCCTGACTTTC
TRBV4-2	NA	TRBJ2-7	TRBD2	CASSQGLAGVGYEQYF	TGTGCCAGCAGCCAAGGACTAGCGGGAGTGGGGTACGAGCAGTACTTC
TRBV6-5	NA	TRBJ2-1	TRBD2	CASRTSGGPYNEQFF	TGTGCCAGCAGAACGAGCGGGGGCCCCTACAATGAGCAGTTCTTC
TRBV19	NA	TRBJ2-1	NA	CASSTTLVSYNEQFF	TGTGCCAGTAGTACGACTTTAGTCTCCTACAATGAGCAGTTCTTC
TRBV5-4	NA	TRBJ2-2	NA	CASSGGGELFF	TGTGCCAGCAGCGGAGGCGGGGAGCTGTTTTTT
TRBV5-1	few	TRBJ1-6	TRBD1	CASSLVAGGMGSPLHF	TGCGCCAGCAGCTTGGTGGCAGGGGGCATGGGTTCACCCCTCCACTTT
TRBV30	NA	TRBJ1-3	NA	CAWTSTGNTIYF	TGTGCCTGGACCTCCACAGGAAACACCATATATTTT
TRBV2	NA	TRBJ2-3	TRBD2	CATSRAGGPSTDTQYF	TGTGCCACCTCTCGGGCGGGGGGGCCTAGCACAGATACGCAGTATTTT
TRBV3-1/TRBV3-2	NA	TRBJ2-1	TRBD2	CASSPITSGRNNEQFF	TGTGCCAGCAGCCCCATCACTAGCGGGAGGAACAATGAGCAGTTCTTC
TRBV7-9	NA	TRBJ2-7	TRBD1	CASSGPGTGLSYEQYF	TGTGCCAGCAGCGGTCCCGGGACAGGGTTATCCTACGAGCAGTACTTC
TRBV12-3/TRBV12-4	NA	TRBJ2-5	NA	CASSLSGETQYF	TGTGCCAGCAGTTTATCAGGGGAGACCCAGTACTTC
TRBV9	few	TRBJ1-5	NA	CASSPDSSNQPQHF	TGTGCCAGCAGCCCCGACAGTAGCAATCAGCCCCAGCATTTT
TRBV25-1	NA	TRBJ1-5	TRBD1	CASSASGQGHQPQHF	TGTGCCAGCAGTGCCTCGGGACAGGGTCACCAGCCCCAGCATTTT